Presented here are 25 T cell receptor beta chains from one specimen sequenced in a study of T cells in Graves' hyperthyroidism and ophthalmopathy. Amplification yielded TCR beta CDR3 regions, with RNA transcripts as the source. First-round RT-PCR with HTBI primers amplified the TCR CDR3 region. A single record per CDR3 protein comes from TCRdb applying MiXCR to the multiplex PCR reads. The sample has 370,000 or so distinct CDR3 sequences; around 25% are singletons. Material for sequencing was blood. The receptor source for this set is a man in his forties or fifties with Graves' hyperthyroidism.

This clonotype was counted only a few times. The chain has TRBV19 and TRBJ1-1; TRBD1 matches at 8 bases. The CDR3 consists of 16 residues. Germline assignment: CDR1 LNHDA and CDR2 SQIVND (reference sequence). V shed 6 bases, J shed 0 bases, and the junction held 9 bases outside the gene matches. This CDR3 is CASSDPDRGVNTEAFF. CDR3 in DNA: TGTGCCAGTAGCGATCCCGACAGGGGCGTGAACACTGAAGCTTTCTTT. Together with reference TRBV19 and TRBJ1-1, the CDR3 gives the full variable domain: DGGITQSPKYLFRKEGQNVTLSCEQNLNHDAMYWYRQDPGQGLRLIYYSQIVNDFQKGDIAEGYSVSREKKESFPLTVTSAQKNPTAFYLCASSDPDRGVNTEAFFGQGTRLTVV.

This clonotype came up a few times. V usage is TRBV20-1 and J usage is TRBJ2-3; a possible D gene is TRBD2 (6 bases). Per germline, CDR1 DFQATT and CDR2 SNEGSKA (reference sequence). V dropped 6 bases and J dropped 5 bases, with 12 bases sitting between them. The CDR3 runs to 12 residues. The CDR3 reads CSALGREDTQYF. The CDR3, as DNA: TGCAGTGCCCTCGGGCGGGAAGATACGCAGTATTTT.

This clonotype came up many times. The J gene is TRBJ2-1, the V gene TRBV6-7, with D perhaps being TRBD1 or TRBD2 (5 bases each). TRBV6-7 is an open reading frame, and its role is uncertain. The CDR3 is made up of 14 amino acids. V shed 2 bases and J shed 9 bases, with 14 bases lying between them. The CDR3 sequence is CASSYALGAGEQFF. In DNA, the CDR3 is TGTGCCAGCAGTTACGCTCTCGGGGCTGGTGAGCAGTTCTTC.

This clonotype was seen repeatedly, ten times or more. The chain uses TRBV11-2 and TRBJ2-1; 14 bases fit TRBD2. In germline, CDR1 is SGHAT, CDR2 FQNNGV. The trim removed 6 bases at V and 8 bases at J, leaving 3 bases unmatched. This CDR3 has 14 residues. The DNA of the CDR3 is TGTGCCAGCAGACCGGGACTAGCGGGAGATGAGCAGTTCTTC. Its translation is CASRPGLAGDEQFF.

With respect to this clonotype: A read error may be the cause here, since a much bigger clone is one base away. Here the CDR3 DNA reads TGTGCCAGCTCAAAGGGCGAGTCGACAGGTCTCCAAGAGACCCAGTACTTC. The encoded protein is CASSKGESTGLQETQYF. V and J are TRBV18 and TRBJ2-5; D may be TRBD1 (6 bases). The germline V gene encodes CDR1 KGHSH and CDR2 LQKENI. The germline V and J ends were trimmed by 5 bases and 1 base, with 20 bases remaining between them. The CDR3 loop spans 17 amino acids.

In its sample, this clonotype was seen many times. The rearrangement links TRBV20-1 to TRBJ2-5; 9 bases line up with TRBD1. This CDR3 has 12 residues. V was pared by 7 bases and J by 2 bases, with 2 bases of the junction left unmatched. Germline V lookup: CDR1 DFQATT, CDR2 SNEGSKA (reference sequence). The CDR3: CSGDRGQETQYF. CDR3 DNA: TGCAGTGGTGACAGGGGGCAAGAGACCCAGTACTTC.

Notes on this clonotype: With a much larger clone just one base away, this may be a read error. This chain uses TRBV6-1 with TRBJ2-7, with 7 bases identical to TRBD1. The CDR3 consists of 17 residues. Germline CDR1 reads MNHNS; CDR2 reads SASEGT. The V segment lost 7 bases and the J segment 5 bases; nucleotides outside the gene matches: 20. CDR3 nucleotide sequence: TGTGCCAGCACACAAATAGCCTCGGGACAGTCGAAGGACGAGCAGTACTTC. This encodes CASTQIASGQSKDEQYF.

This clonotype has just a few counts. The chain is built from TRBV5-1 and TRBJ2-1; 10 positions match TRBD2. This CDR3 contains 18 residues. Unmatched junction bases numbered 17, after V lost 5 bases and J lost 6 bases. Germline lookup yields CDR1 SGHRS and CDR2 YFSETQ. CDR3 amino acids: CASRLPGMPGLALNEQFF. The CDR3 DNA reads TGCGCCAGCAGGCTTCCCGGGATGCCGGGACTAGCGCTCAATGAGCAGTTCTTC.

The CDR3 bases are TGTGCCAGCAGCCTTCCACTAGCGGGAGTAGAGACCCAGTACTTC. Translated: CASSLPLAGVETQYF. The V and J genes are TRBV7-9 and TRBJ2-5; 11 nucleotides line up with TRBD2. V shed 5 bases and J 4 bases; nucleotides not matched to a gene: 6. CDR1 and CDR2 (germline): SEHNR, FQNEAQ (reference sequence). The length of the CDR3 is 15 residues.

The chain is built from TRBV5-1 and TRBJ2-2; TRBD1 aligns across 8 bases. Germline CDR1 SGHRS, CDR2 YFSETQ. Losses at the gene ends were 1 base for V and 3 bases for J; bases not matched to a gene: 2. The CDR3 spans 15 residues. In nucleotides, the CDR3 is TGCGCCAGCAGCTTGTCAGGGGGCGACACCGGGGAGCTGTTTTTT. This codes for CASSLSGGDTGELFF.

This clonotype was recorded only once. This sequence joins TRBV19 and TRBJ2-7, with D perhaps TRBD1 or TRBD2 (6 bases each). The CDR3 runs 15 residues. V dropped 4 bases and J dropped 2 bases, with 15 bases sitting between them. The germline CDR1 and CDR2 sequences are LNHDA and SQIVND (reference sequence). CDR3: CASSKRGDIPYEQYF. In nucleotides, the CDR3 is TGTGCCAGTAGTAAACGCGGGGACATACCCTACGAGCAGTACTTC.

This chain connects TRBV12-3 or TRBV12-4 to TRBJ1-2; D is possibly TRBD1 (6 bases). Trimming removed 5 bases from V and 2 bases from J, with 18 bases in between. CDR3 length: 16 amino acids. DNA of the CDR3: TGTGCCAGCAGTGGCAGCTCGCAGGGGCCCAACTATGGCTACACCTTC. This codes for CASSGSSQGPNYGYTF.

The gene calls are TRBV27 and TRBJ1-1, with D tentatively TRBD1 (6 bases). With 6 bases removed from V and 0 bases from J, the gap between germline ends came to 11 bases. The CDR3 extends over 14 amino acids. The germline gives CDR1 MNHEY, CDR2 SMNVEV (reference sequence). CDR3 sequence reads: CASRPNRVNTEAFF. CDR3 DNA sequence: TGTGCCAGCAGGCCGAACAGGGTGAACACTGAAGCTTTCTTT.

This clonotype was observed a handful of times. The chain combines TRBV12-5 with TRBJ1-2; 7 positions match TRBD1. The junction had 3 bases not matched to a gene; V was cut back by 5 bases and J by 0 bases. The germline CDR1 and CDR2 sequences are LGHNT and FRNRAP. The CDR3 runs to 14 residues. The CDR3 DNA follows: TGTGCTAGTGGTCTGGGGACAGCTAACTATGGCTACACCTTC. It encodes CASGLGTANYGYTF. The whole variable domain, remainder taken from reference TRBV12-5 and TRBJ1-2, is DARVTQTPRHKVTEMGQEVTMRCQPILGHNTVFWYRQTMMQGLELLAYFRNRAPLDDSGMPKDRFSAEMPDATLATLKIQPSEPRDSAVYFCASGLGTANYGYTFGSGTRLTVV.

J is TRBJ2-1 and V is TRBV12-3 or TRBV12-4; tentative D call: TRBD2 (5 bases). This CDR3 region has 17 residues. Trimming took off 3 bases at V and 0 bases at J, with 15 bases between the two ends. This CDR3 reads CASSFYGGESSYNEQFF. CDR3 DNA sequence: TGTGCCAGCAGTTTTTACGGTGGGGAGAGCTCCTACAATGAGCAGTTCTTC.

This clonotype was counted only a few times. The genes are TRBV10-2 and TRBJ2-3; D remains ambiguous. This CDR3 spans 13 amino acids. Germline CDR1 is WSHSY and CDR2 is SAAADI. V was trimmed by 9 bases and J by 0 bases, leaving 10 bases between them. CDR3 nucleotide sequence: TGCGCCAGTGCACCTTCTAGCACAGATACGCAGTATTTT. Its translation: CASAPSSTDTQYF.

There are a few counts of this clonotype. V and J are TRBV9 and TRBJ2-7; D might be TRBD2 (5 bases). In germline, CDR1 is SGDLS, CDR2 YYNGEE. CDR3 length: 14 residues. V was pared by 3 bases and J by 2 bases, with 12 bases between. The CDR3: CASSAQDSAYEQYF. In DNA, the CDR3 is TGTGCCAGCAGCGCCCAGGACTCCGCCTACGAGCAGTACTTC. The full variable domain, with the rest looked up from reference TRBV9 and TRBJ2-7, is DSGVTQTPKHLITATGQRVTLRCSPRSGDLSVYWYQQSLDQGLQFLIQYYNGEERAKGNILERFSAQQFPDLHSELNLSSLELGDSALYFCASSAQDSAYEQYFGPGTRLTVT.

This clonotype was seen a handful of times. The chain recombines TRBV6-1 with TRBJ1-4; D gene uncertain. V shed 2 bases and J shed 4 bases, with 8 bases lying between them. Germline V gene data show CDR1 as MNHNS and CDR2 as SASEGT. CDR3 size: 14 residues. The CDR3 DNA reads as TGTGCCAGCAGTGAAACCCATATTAATGAAAAACTGTTTTTT. This encodes CASSETHINEKLFF.

The chain links TRBV10-3 to TRBJ2-3, with D possibly TRBD2 on 6 matching bases. Per germline, CDR1 ENHRY and CDR2 SYGVKD. The CDR3 runs 14 residues. V lost 2 bases to trimming and J lost 0 bases, with 6 bases between them. The CDR3, as DNA: TGTGCCATCAGTGAGAGCGGGAGCACAGATACGCAGTATTTT. Translating it yields CAISESGSTDTQYF.

There are a few counts of this clonotype. The chain recombines TRBV6-1 with TRBJ2-1; D not resolved. Deletions cut 6 bases from V and 0 bases from J, with 15 bases between. The CDR3 totals 16 residues. Germline CDR1 is MNHNS and CDR2 is SASEGT. CDR3 sequence: CASRGLTESSYNEQFF. CDR3 nucleotides: TGTGCCAGCAGGGGATTGACGGAGAGCTCCTACAATGAGCAGTTCTTC.

This clonotype was picked up one time. The rearrangement uses TRBV2 and TRBJ2-7; D gene unclear. Germline V gene sequence: CDR1 SNHLY, CDR2 FYNNEI. V was pared by 5 bases and J by 9 bases, with 23 bases between. The CDR3 totals 15 residues. This CDR3 reads CASSPSRAMFHGQYF. Here the CDR3 DNA reads TGTGCCAGCAGTCCAAGTAGGGCTATGTTCCACGGGCAGTACTTC.

This clonotype was found a few times. In DNA form, the CDR3 reads TGTGCCAGCAGCCCAGGGCGGGGGGCGGACTCTGGCTACACCTTC. The encoded protein is CASSPGRGADSGYTF. The V call is TRBV7-8, the J call TRBJ1-2; maybe TRBD1 (6 bases). Germline V gene lookup returns CDR1 SGHVS and CDR2 FQNEAQ. Deletions cut 5 bases from V and 7 bases from J, with 20 bases between. The CDR3 is 15 residues long.

This clonotype was observed a single time. The chain employs TRBV29-1 and TRBJ2-2, with TRBD2 identical over 8 bases. Germline trimming cut 6 bases from V and 3 bases from J; bases unmatched to any gene: 12. There are 16 residues in the CDR3. Germline CDR1 SQVTM, CDR2 ANQGSEA. The DNA for the CDR3 is TGCAGCGTCGTTACCGCCACTAGCGGTTACACCGGGGAGCTGTTTTTT. Amino acid sequence: CSVVTATSGYTGELFF.

V gene TRBV15 combines with J gene TRBJ1-5, with D perhaps matching TRBD1 (5 bases). This CDR3 has 16 amino acids. Trimming removed 4 bases at V and 1 base at J, with 14 bases between. The V gene's germline CDR1 is LNHNV and CDR2 YYDKDF (reference sequence). The CDR3: CATSTPERDSNQPQHF. As DNA, the CDR3 is TGTGCCACCAGCACCCCCGAACGGGACAGCAATCAGCCCCAGCATTTT.

V is TRBV20-1 and J is TRBJ2-7; D is unclear. Between the trimmed V and J ends, which lost 2 bases and 2 bases, there was a span of 10 bases. The CDR3 runs to 13 residues. The V gene's germline CDR1 is DFQATT and CDR2 SNEGSKA (reference sequence). The CDR3 DNA follows: TGCAGTGCTAGATTCGCGGAAACCTACGAGCAGTACTTC. Its protein product is CSARFAETYEQYF.